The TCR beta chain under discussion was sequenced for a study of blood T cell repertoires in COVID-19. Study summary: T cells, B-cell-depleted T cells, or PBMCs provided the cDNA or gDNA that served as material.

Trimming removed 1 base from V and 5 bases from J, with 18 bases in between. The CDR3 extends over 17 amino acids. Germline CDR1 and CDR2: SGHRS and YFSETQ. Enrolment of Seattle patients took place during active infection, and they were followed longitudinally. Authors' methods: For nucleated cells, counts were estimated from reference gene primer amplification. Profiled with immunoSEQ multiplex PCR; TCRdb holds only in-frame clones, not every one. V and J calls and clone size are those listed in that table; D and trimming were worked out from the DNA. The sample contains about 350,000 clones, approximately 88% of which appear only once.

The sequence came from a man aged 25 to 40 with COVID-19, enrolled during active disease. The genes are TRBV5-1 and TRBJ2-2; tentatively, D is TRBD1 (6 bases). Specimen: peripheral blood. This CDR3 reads CASSLSSVGAQTGELFF. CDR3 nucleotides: TGCGCCAGCAGCTTGTCATCGGTGGGGGCGCAGACCGGGGAGCTGTTTTTT. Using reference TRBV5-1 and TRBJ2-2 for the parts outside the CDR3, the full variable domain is KAGVTQTPRYLIKTRGQQVTLSCSPISGHRSVSWYQQTPGQGLQFLFEYFSETQRNKGNFPGRFSGRQFSNSRSEMNVSTLELGDSALYLCASSLSSVGAQTGELFFGEGSRLTVL.